The T cell receptor beta chain described here comes from a study of T-cell reconstitution after alpha-beta-depleted transplantation in children. Study observations and caveats: Among T cells one year after transplant, newly produced cells accounted for most counts and diversity. In some patients, recipient T cells and intrathymic progenitors surviving conditioning explained high day-60 diversity. The origin of alpha-beta T cells about two months after transplant was reportedly several hundred expanded graft clones.

Unique molecular identifiers were incorporated during preparation of the TCRbeta library. TCRdb analysed the PCR reads with MiXCR anew, one entry per CDR3 protein. The table includes hundreds of thousands of distinct CDR3 sequences, around 13% detected once. This CDR3 contains 15 residues. The junction had 4 bases not matched to a gene; V was cut back by 2 bases and J by 7 bases. In germline, CDR1 is SGHTA, CDR2 FQGNSA. This clonotype was observed a few times. Its specificity is unknown. The TCR sequence derives from a girl aged 2-10 years with congenital amegakaryocytic thrombocytopenia, due to receive a stem cell transplant. Source: PBMCs, taken before TCRalphabeta/CD19-depleted stem cell transplant. The chain links TRBV7-2 to TRBJ2-2; 10 bases line up with TRBD1. In nucleotides, the CDR3 is TGTGCCAGCAGCTTACCGGGACAGGGGTACGGGGAGCTGTTTTTT. Encoded protein: CASSLPGQGYGELFF.